These T cell receptor beta chains were read from a single sample in a study of blood T cell repertoires in COVID-19. Sequencing was performed with immunoSEQ multiplex PCR; in TCRdb, only in-frame clones are kept and a portion is missing. The table lists roughly 35,000 clones, 70% to 90% of them singletons, with 12% in the top ten. Sequencing input: peripheral blood. The source of these receptors is a man between 60 and 70 years old with active COVID-19. CDR3s include the opening cysteine and the closing phenylalanine or tryptophan.

J: TRBJ2-7; V: TRBV20-1; CDR3: CSASPPLSSYEQYF
J: TRBJ1-1; V: TRBV12-3/TRBV12-4; CDR3: CASSLGRDTEAFF
J: TRBJ2-7; V: TRBV4-1; CDR3: CASSQPGQGSYEQYF
J: TRBJ2-5; V: TRBV4-2; CDR3: CASSQALNNLQETQYF
J: TRBJ2-1; V: TRBV7-3; CDR3: CASSATGVPYNEQFF
J: TRBJ2-7; V: TRBV6-5; CDR3: CASSYGWGGSGYEQYF
J: TRBJ1-1; V: TRBV7-9; CDR3: CASTFGQMNTEAFF
J: TRBJ1-2; V: TRBV3-1/TRBV3-2; CDR3: CASSQERGAGYGYTF
J: TRBJ2-7; V: TRBV7-2; CDR3: CASSHVTSGGISYEQYF
J: TRBJ2-1; V: TRBV9; CDR3: CASSVGTSGINEQFF
J: TRBJ1-6; V: TRBV6-5; CDR3: CASSSTPQALHF
J: TRBJ1-4; V: TRBV19; CDR3: CASSFPGTGGNEKLFF
J: TRBJ2-1; V: TRBV6-5; CDR3: CASSLGSAPYNEQFF
J: TRBJ1-1; V: TRBV14; CDR3: CASSQGEGLQAFF
J: TRBJ2-2; V: TRBV10-3; CDR3: CAISEPGGKNTGELFF
J: TRBJ2-3; V: TRBV5-4; CDR3: CASSSGLRGDTQYF
J: TRBJ2-7; V: TRBV11-2; CDR3: CASSLRDRAYEQYF
J: TRBJ2-2; V: TRBV7-2; CDR3: CASSLANLNTGELFF
J: TRBJ2-2; V: TRBV30; CDR3: CAWSGRATGELFF
J: TRBJ2-7; V: TRBV30; CDR3: CAWSDTYEQYF
J: TRBJ2-3; V: TRBV12-5; CDR3: CASGQDRGADTQYF
J: TRBJ2-3; V: TRBV28; CDR3: CASSPQKRPPDTQYF
J: TRBJ2-7; V: TRBV27; CDR3: CASSAGGYEQYF
J: TRBJ2-1; V: TRBV11-2; CDR3: CASSLLWGHEDNEQFF
J: TRBJ1-1; V: TRBV28; CDR3: CATRRTGANTEAFF
J: TRBJ1-1; V: TRBV12-3/TRBV12-4; CDR3: CASSPLTEAFF
J: TRBJ2-3; V: TRBV29-1; CDR3: CSVALAGGTDTQYF
J: TRBJ1-4; V: TRBV10-2; CDR3: CASSLGEKLFF
J: TRBJ2-7; V: TRBV2; CDR3: CASSNALAGDYEQYF
J: TRBJ2-3; V: TRBV2; CDR3: CASTERQGPAYTQYF